The 27 T cell receptor beta chains presented below share a single source sample, sequenced in a study of tumour-infiltrating T cells in Burkitt lymphoma. TCRdb's copy holds only in-frame clones and misses some; the assay was immunoSEQ multiplex PCR. Of some 1,600 clones listed, about 13% are singletons. Sequencing input: tumor tissue. These receptors were taken from a human donor with Burkitt lymphoma.

In this sample, this clone turned up a few times. The rearrangement uses TRBV6-5 and TRBJ2-3; TRBD1 might be the D (6 bases). The ends were cut back, 0 bases at V and 0 bases at J, with 10 bases in the middle. The length of the CDR3 is 16 residues. Germline CDR1 reads MNHEY; CDR2 reads SVGAGI. The DNA for the CDR3 is TGTGCCAGCAGTTACTCGGGGGCCGGGAGCACAGATACGCAGTATTTT. This encodes CASSYSGAGSTDTQYF.

The chain recombines TRBV4-3 with TRBJ1-1; 8 nucleotides line up with TRBD1. This CDR3 comprises 14 residues. The germline V gene encodes CDR1 LGHNA and CDR2 YSLEER. V lost 4 bases and J lost 4; bases outside the gene matches: 5. CDR3 residues: CASSPLDRVTEAFF. Written as DNA, the CDR3 is TGCGCCAGCAGCCCATTGGACAGGGTCACTGAAGCTTTCTTT.

The rearrangement joins TRBV19 to TRBJ2-7; 10 bases agree with TRBD2. CDR1 LNHDA and CDR2 SQIVND come from the germline V gene (reference sequence). V shed 3 bases and J 0 bases; nucleotides not matched to a gene: 2. This CDR3 comprises 15 residues. The CDR3 nucleotides are TGTGCCAGTAGTATGACTAGCGGGTTCTCCTACGAGCAGTACTTC. Translation gives CASSMTSGFSYEQYF.

Only a few counts were recorded for this clone. This chain uses TRBV2 with TRBJ2-7; 10 bases align to TRBD2. Germline lookup yields CDR1 SNHLY and CDR2 FYNNEI. The ends lost 6 bases at V and 3 bases at J; junction bases unmatched: 5. The CDR3 contains 14 residues. The CDR3 nucleotides read TGTGCCAGCAGAGATCTAGCGGGGGTCTACGAGCAGTACTTC. Translation gives CASRDLAGVYEQYF.

The chain links TRBV27 to TRBJ1-4; the D is unclear. The CDR3 extends over 14 amino acids. V was trimmed by 5 bases and J by 1 base, leaving 8 bases between them. Germline CDR1 and CDR2: MNHEY and SMNVEV (reference sequence). This chain's CDR3 is CASSPLGTNEKLFF. The CDR3 region has the DNA TGTGCCAGCAGTCCCCTCGGAACTAATGAAAAACTGTTTTTT.

The chain employs TRBV5-1 and TRBJ1-1; D uncertain. This CDR3 contains 15 residues. Germline CDR1 SGHRS, CDR2 YFSETQ. Trimming cost V 2 bases and J 1 base, with 12 bases left between them. The CDR3: CASSLEWTSNTEAFF. CDR3 DNA: TGCGCCAGCAGCTTAGAATGGACGTCGAACACTGAAGCTTTCTTT.

This clone was picked up a small number of times. This rearrangement joins TRBV6-5 to TRBJ2-5, with D tentatively TRBD1 (5 bases). The CDR3 has 14 residues. The V end lost 6 bases, the J end lost 4 bases, and 15 bases lay between the germline ends. Germline V gene sequence: CDR1 MNHEY, CDR2 SVGAGI. The CDR3 loop reads CASRTAYSPETQYF. In DNA, the CDR3 is TGTGCCAGCAGGACAGCGTACTCCCCAGAGACCCAGTACTTC.

CDR3 bases: TGTGCCAGCAGTTCCAGGGCAGGGCAGGCCTACAATGAGCAGTTCTTC. Its protein product is CASSSRAGQAYNEQFF. The rearrangement uses TRBV6-5 and TRBJ2-1; tentative D call: TRBD1 (5 bases). V shed 4 bases and J shed 2 bases, with 15 bases lying between them. CDR1 is MNHEY and CDR2 is SVGAGI in the germline V gene. The CDR3 totals 16 residues.

This clone was counted between two and nine times. V is TRBV10-3 and J is TRBJ2-7, with no clear D. The CDR3 is 15 amino acids. CDR1 is ENHRY and CDR2 is SYGVKD in the germline V gene. The ends were cut back, 0 bases at V and 2 bases at J, with 11 bases in the middle. The CDR3 DNA reads TGTGCCATCAGTGAGTCAATAGGGCAGACCTACGAGCAGTACTTC. Protein sequence: CAISESIGQTYEQYF.

This clone was observed a handful of times. The rearrangement links TRBV27 to TRBJ1-3; D remains unclear. Between the trimmed V and J ends, which lost 0 bases and 3 bases, there was a span of 12 bases. This CDR3 has 16 amino acids. CDR1 is MNHEY and CDR2 is SMNVEV in the germline V gene (reference sequence). The CDR3 DNA is TGTGCCAGCAGTTTATCGTACACCGGGAGTGGAAACACCATATATTTT. Amino acids: CASSLSYTGSGNTIYF.

To note about this clone: One junction end disagrees with the germline gene, perhaps due to a read error. Other DNA sequences in this specimen translate into the identical CDR3. The V and J genes are TRBV5-5 and TRBJ2-1; D tentatively fits TRBD1 or TRBD2 (5 bases each). Looked up from germline, CDR1 is SGHKS and CDR2 is YYEKEE (reference sequence). This CDR3 is 14 amino acids long. The CDR3 DNA reads TGCGCCAGCAGCCGGCTTGGGTCGGGACGCGAGCAGTTCTTC. Translated: CASSRLGSGREQFF.

The chain joins TRBV9 to TRBJ2-3; D possibly uses TRBD1 or TRBD2 (5 bases each). Germline CDR1 SGDLS, CDR2 YYNGEE. The CDR3 totals 13 residues. V was shortened by 0 bases and J by 10 bases, with 12 bases between the two germline ends. The CDR3 here is CASSVVRGRPQYF. DNA of the CDR3: TGTGCCAGCAGCGTAGTGAGGGGCAGGCCGCAGTATTTT.

This clone occurred a few times. This chain connects TRBV28 to TRBJ2-5; D is undetermined. This CDR3 region has 19 residues. V shed 2 bases and J shed 1 base, with 23 bases lying between them. Germline V gene data show CDR1 as MDHEN and CDR2 as SYDVKM. CDR3 nucleotide sequence: TGTGCCAGCAGTTTAGAGTTCCTTTTTGGTTCCCCAGTCCAAGAGACCCAGTACTTC. The encoded protein is CASSLEFLFGSPVQETQYF. The full variable domain, with the rest looked up from reference TRBV28 and TRBJ2-5, is DVKVTQSSRYLVKRTGEKVFLECVQDMDHENMFWYRQDPGLGLRLIYFSYDVKMKEKGDIPEGYSVSREKKERFSLILESASTNQTSMYLCASSLEFLFGSPVQETQYFGPGTRLLVL.

The chain employs TRBV7-6 and TRBJ2-7; the D is unclear. In germline, CDR1 is SGHVS, CDR2 FNYEAQ. Trimming removed 5 bases at V and 0 bases at J, with 14 bases between. The CDR3 sequence is 15 residues long. CDR3 DNA sequence: TGTGCCAGCAGCCCTACCCATTCCTCCTCCTACGAGCAGTACTTC. This gives the protein CASSPTHSSSYEQYF.

The chain carries TRBV4-1 and TRBJ1-5; D unresolved. V lost 1 base and J lost 9, with 16 bases in between. The CDR3 consists of 15 residues. In germline, CDR1 is MGHRA, CDR2 YSYEKL. The CDR3 here is CASSQGFPDSWPQHF. CDR3 sequence (DNA): TGCGCCAGCAGCCAAGGTTTTCCCGACTCCTGGCCCCAGCATTTT.

This clone turned up a few times. The gene calls are TRBV6-1 and TRBJ2-2; the match to TRBD1 covers 9 bases. Germline assignment: CDR1 MNHNS and CDR2 SASEGT. The CDR3 length is 13 residues. CDR3 residues: CASPGQGTGELFF. CDR3 bases: TGTGCTAGCCCGGGACAGGGAACAGGGGAGCTGTTTTTT.

The rearrangement links TRBV13 to TRBJ1-2; a possible D gene is TRBD1 (5 bases). Per germline, CDR1 PRHDT and CDR2 FYEKMQ (reference sequence). Trimming shortened V by 3 bases and J by 3 bases, and 11 bases separated the two germline ends. The CDR3 has 14 residues. CDR3 sequence (DNA): TGTGCCAGCAGCTTTTTGGGGGGGTACTATGGCTACACCTTC. Protein sequence: CASSFLGGYYGYTF.

This sequence joins TRBV18 and TRBJ1-5; no firm D call. The germline CDR1 and CDR2 sequences are KGHSH and LQKENI. Trimming cost V 2 bases and J 0 bases, with 2 bases left between them. This CDR3 is built from 13 residues. DNA of the CDR3: TGTGCCAGCTCACCAGATAGCAATCAGCCCCAGCATTTT. This translates into CASSPDSNQPQHF.

This clone was seen more than once but under ten times. The CDR3 region is CASSIDRGRGTGELFF. CDR3 DNA sequence: TGTGCCAGTAGTATAGACAGGGGGCGAGGAACCGGGGAGCTGTTTTTT. The chain carries TRBV19 and TRBJ2-2; TRBD1 agrees at 8 bases. Germline trimming cut 0 bases from V and 5 bases from J; bases unmatched to any gene: 5. Germline V gene lookup returns CDR1 LNHDA and CDR2 SQIVND (reference sequence). The length of the CDR3 is 16 residues.

The genes are TRBV6-5 and TRBJ2-7; 13 bases agree with TRBD2. CDR1 MNHEY and CDR2 SVGAGI come from the germline V gene. This CDR3 has 16 residues. J lost 5 bases, V lost 0 bases, and 4 bases had no gene match. The CDR3 DNA follows: TGTGCCAGCAGTTACTCCGGACTAGCGGGGGTCAACGAGCAGTACTTC. Protein sequence: CASSYSGLAGVNEQYF.

The chain carries TRBV4-2 and TRBJ2-5; D not resolved. This CDR3 comprises 15 residues. Germline CDR1 is LGHNA and CDR2 is YNFKEQ. The V end lost 4 bases, the J end lost 7 bases, and 19 bases lay between the germline ends. The CDR3 loop is CASSLRLFEDGTQYF. Written as DNA, the CDR3 is TGTGCCAGCAGCCTTCGCTTGTTCGAGGACGGGACCCAGTACTTC.

In its sample, this clone was seen a few times. The J gene is TRBJ1-4, the V gene TRBV5-6; D gene uncertain. Germline-derived CDR1 and CDR2 are SGHDT and YYEEEE. This CDR3 has 15 residues. Trimming removed 0 bases from V and 6 bases from J, with 12 bases in between. For the CDR3, the DNA is TGTGCCAGCAGCTTGGCGGGCGGTTTCGATGAAAAACTGTTTTTT. This codes for CASSLAGGFDEKLFF.

The V and J genes are TRBV28 and TRBJ1-4, with TRBD1 matching over 10 bases. V lost 5 bases and J lost 4; bases outside the gene matches: 22. There are 21 residues in the CDR3. The V gene's germline CDR1 is MDHEN and CDR2 SYDVKM. The CDR3, as DNA: TGTGCCAGCAGTCCGCTGATCCACCGGGACAGGGGTTTGGAGGGTAATGAAAAACTGTTTTTT. Translation: CASSPLIHRDRGLEGNEKLFF.

The chain combines TRBV19 with TRBJ2-5; possibly TRBD2 for D (6 bases). This CDR3 comprises 13 residues. The germline V gene has CDR1 LNHDA and CDR2 SQIVND (reference sequence). V lost 3 bases and J 4 bases, leaving 9 bases between the germline ends. CDR3: CASSIRLGETQYF. CDR3 bases: TGTGCCAGTAGTATTCGACTAGGAGAGACCCAGTACTTC.

This clone was detected a few times. The rearrangement joins TRBV6-5 to TRBJ1-6, with 10 positions matching TRBD1. The CDR3 spans 15 residues. The germline V gene encodes CDR1 MNHEY and CDR2 SVGAGI. The junction had 5 bases not matched to a gene; V was cut back by 6 bases and J by 6 bases. DNA of the CDR3: TGTGCCAGCAGGCGGGACAGGGGCGGTAATTCACCCCTCCACTTT. Translated: CASRRDRGGNSPLHF.

CDR3 residues: CASSLGPRGDRRNQPQHF. The CDR3 DNA follows: TGTGCCAGCAGCCTGGGGCCGAGGGGGGATCGAAGGAATCAGCCCCAGCATTTT. V usage is TRBV7-8 and J usage is TRBJ1-5; TRBD1 is a possible D gene (6 bases). Germline V gene sequence: CDR1 SGHVS, CDR2 FQNEAQ. The CDR3 has 18 residues. The germline V and J ends were trimmed by 5 bases and 4 bases, with 24 bases remaining between them.

This clone was recorded a few times. The chain links TRBV4-3 to TRBJ2-1, with TRBD1 identical over 8 bases. Germline V gene sequence: CDR1 LGHNA, CDR2 YSLEER. Trimming cost V 7 bases and J 1 base; bases outside gene matches: 6. The CDR3 is 15 amino acids. CDR3: CASTPDRASYNEQFF. CDR3 coding DNA: TGCGCCAGCACCCCGGACAGGGCATCCTACAATGAGCAGTTCTTC.